This T cell receptor beta chain was identified in a study of Ad26.COV2.S vaccination and SARS-CoV-2 variants. Unmatched junction bases numbered 6, after V lost 6 bases and J lost 11 bases. In germline, CDR1 is WSHSY, CDR2 SAAADI. The CDR3 spans 14 residues. The treatment here: 15 to 20 received Ad26.COV2.S at low or high dose, single or two shots; about 5 received placebo; per-sample allocation not given. Following the first vaccine or placebo injection, samples were taken on day 63. Profiling relied on immunoSEQ multiplex PCR, and the TCRdb table lists in-frame clones only, not all of them. Seen here are around 240,000 clones, roughly 90% observed once, and the top ten hold approximately 11%.

The sequence was obtained from a person aged 18 to 65 who received the Ad26.COV2.S COVID-19 vaccine or a placebo. The V gene is TRBV10-2, the J gene TRBJ2-1; 14 bases are shared with TRBD2. The sequenced sample was peripheral blood, obtained in a trial of Ad26.COV2.S vaccine versus placebo. The CDR3 nucleotides read TGCGCCAGCAGATTGGGACTAGCGGGGGAAAAGCAGTTCTTC. Residues: CASRLGLAGEKQFF.